This T cell receptor beta chain was identified during a study of response to subunit inactivated influenza vaccine. Points from the study as a whole: Authors suggested few new T cells are recruited by each seasonal influenza vaccination.

TCRdb reprocessed the RT-PCR reads via MiXCR and lists one record per CDR3 protein. The sample consists of around 200,000 distinct CDR3 sequences, roughly 8.7% of them appearing once. This clonotype was found a few times. No antigen is known for it. V was clipped by 3 bases and J by 6 bases; unmatched bases: 7. The CDR3 is made up of 15 amino acids. Germline CDR1 KGHSH, CDR2 LQKENI. The sequence was collected from a man aged 45-65 years who received an inactivated influenza vaccine. The rearrangement links TRBV18 to TRBJ2-7, with 11 bases lining up with TRBD1. The sequences come from non-naive T cells sorted from PBMCs, collected on the day of vaccination. The CDR3 DNA reads TGTGCCAGCTCACCCGGGACAGGGGGTCGAAGCGAGCAGTACTTC. Its protein product is CASSPGTGGRSEQYF.